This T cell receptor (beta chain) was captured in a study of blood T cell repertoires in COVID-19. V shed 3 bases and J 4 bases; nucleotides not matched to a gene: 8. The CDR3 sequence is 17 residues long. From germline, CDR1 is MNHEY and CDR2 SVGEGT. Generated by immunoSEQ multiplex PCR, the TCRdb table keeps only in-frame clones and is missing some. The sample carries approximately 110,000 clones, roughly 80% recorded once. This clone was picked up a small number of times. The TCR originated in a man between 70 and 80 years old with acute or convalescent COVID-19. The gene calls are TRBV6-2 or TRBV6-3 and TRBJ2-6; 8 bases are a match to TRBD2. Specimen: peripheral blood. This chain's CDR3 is CASSYGAGVLGANVLTF. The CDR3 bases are TGTGCCAGCAGTTATGGAGCGGGGGTTTTAGGGGCCAACGTCCTGACTTTC.